The 12 T cell receptor beta chains in this list originate from one sample, sequenced in a study of T cells in Graves' hyperthyroidism and ophthalmopathy. From RNA transcripts, TCR beta CDR3 regions were amplified. A set of HTBI primers served as the primers for a first-round RT-PCR of the TCR CDR3. TCRdb reprocessed the multiplex PCR reads via MiXCR and lists one record per CDR3 protein. The sample lists some 510,000 distinct CDR3 sequences; more than 20% were seen once. Sequencing was done on a sample of blood. The receptors shown here come from a man in his late teens or twenties with Graves' hyperthyroidism.

The rearrangement links TRBV20-1 to TRBJ1-5, with TRBD1 matching 7 bases. With V trimmed by 4 bases and J by 7 bases, 13 bases remained unmatched. The CDR3 is made up of 15 amino acids. Looked up from germline, CDR1 is DFQATT and CDR2 is SNEGSKA (reference sequence). The CDR3 spells CSATPPAGGYQPQHF. Here the CDR3 DNA reads TGCAGTGCTACCCCTCCCGCAGGGGGTTACCAGCCCCAGCATTTT.

The rearrangement uses TRBV12-3 or TRBV12-4 and TRBJ1-1; the D gene is possibly TRBD1 (6 bases). CDR3 length: 16 residues. Deletions cut 2 bases from V and 7 bases from J, with 20 bases between. This chain's CDR3 is CASSLSGVPLLGEAFF. CDR3 bases: TGTGCCAGCAGTTTATCAGGGGTCCCCCTCTTAGGTGAAGCTTTCTTT.

This clonotype was detected only once. This could be a read error, since a much larger clone is one nucleotide away. This rearrangement joins TRBV6-4 to TRBJ2-2, with D possibly matching TRBD1 (5 bases). CDR1 is MRHNA and CDR2 is SNTAGT in the germline V gene. V was shortened by 8 bases and J by 0 bases, with 13 bases between the two germline ends. CDR3 size: 15 residues. For the CDR3, the DNA is TGTGCCAGCGGCGTTGACAGTGCGAACACCGGGGAGCTGTTTTTT. It specifies CASGVDSANTGELFF.

This clonotype was recorded at least ten times. The rearrangement joins TRBV6-2 or TRBV6-3 to TRBJ1-5; TRBD1 agrees at 7 bases. The CDR3 sequence is 15 residues long. Germline CDR1 and CDR2: MNHEY and SVGEGT. The trim removed 2 bases at V and 7 bases at J, leaving 8 bases unmatched. The CDR3 region is CASSYGDREGQPQHF. The CDR3 DNA sequence: TGTGCCAGCAGTTACGGAGACAGGGAAGGGCAGCCCCAGCATTTT.

The J gene is TRBJ2-5, the V gene TRBV7-2, with 12 positions matching TRBD2. The CDR3 has 17 amino acids. The germline CDR1 and CDR2 sequences are SGHTA and FQGNSA. V dropped 2 bases and J dropped 4; count of bases not matched to a gene: 8. CDR3 protein: CASSLSASGGASETQYF. Written as DNA, the CDR3 is TGTGCCAGCAGCTTATCCGCTAGCGGGGGGGCCTCAGAGACCCAGTACTTC.

This clonotype was recorded many times. This chain joins TRBV29-1 and TRBJ1-1; D is perhaps TRBD1 (6 bases). Between the trimmed V and J ends, which lost 6 bases and 2 bases, there was a span of 13 bases. The CDR3 spans 13 residues. Per the germline V gene, CDR1 is SQVTM and CDR2 is ANQGSEA. The CDR3 bases are TGCAGCGTCTCCAGGACAGACAACACTGAAGCTTTCTTT. Protein product: CSVSRTDNTEAFF.

The sample holds many counts of this clonotype. V gene TRBV28 combines with J gene TRBJ2-7, with TRBD1 matching over 7 bases. Per the germline V gene, CDR1 is MDHEN and CDR2 is SYDVKM. The CDR3 has 15 residues. V dropped 10 bases and J dropped 5; count of bases not matched to a gene: 17. As DNA, the CDR3 is TGTGCCACCTCCATAACAGGGGAGATCGGCAACGAGCAGTACTTC. It is translated as CATSITGEIGNEQYF.

Ten or more counts support this clonotype. V and J are TRBV20-1 and TRBJ2-5; 8 bases agree with TRBD1. Trimming cost V 0 bases and J 4 bases; bases outside gene matches: 7. The length of the CDR3 is 15 residues. The germline V gene has CDR1 DFQATT and CDR2 SNEGSKA (reference sequence). The CDR3 DNA reads as TGCAGTGCTAGAGATCTAGACAGGGGAGCAGAGACCCAGTACTTC. It encodes CSARDLDRGAETQYF.

This clonotype was observed many times. This chain uses TRBV28 with TRBJ2-7; D call uncertain. Germline values: CDR1 MDHEN, CDR2 SYDVKM. The CDR3 consists of 13 residues. Trimming stripped 6 bases from V and 0 bases from J, with 9 bases between. The CDR3 region is CASRLASSYEQYF. The CDR3, as DNA: TGTGCCAGCAGACTTGCAAGCTCCTACGAGCAGTACTTC.

The V gene is TRBV11-1, the J gene TRBJ2-2; D gene uncertain. CDR3 length: 18 amino acids. Germline CDR1 is SGHAT and CDR2 is FQDESV (reference sequence). Deletions cut 5 bases from V and 0 bases from J, with 19 bases between. The DNA of the CDR3 is TGTGCCAGCAGCCCAGCGAGAGACCAGTTCGCGAACACCGGGGAGCTGTTTTTT. Its protein is CASSPARDQFANTGELFF. Supplemented by reference TRBV11-1 and TRBJ2-2, the full variable domain reads EAEVAQSPRYKITEKSQAVAFWCDPISGHATLYWYRQILGQGPELLVQFQDESVVDDSQLPKDRFSAERLKGVDSTLKIQPAELGDSAMYLCASSPARDQFANTGELFFGEGSRLTVL.

There are many counts of this clonotype. This chain links TRBV6-5 with TRBJ2-7; 7 nucleotides align to TRBD1. V lost 4 bases, J lost 7 bases, and 4 bases stayed unmatched. From germline, CDR1 is MNHEY and CDR2 SVGAGI. The CDR3 spans 12 residues. In DNA form, the CDR3 reads TGTGCCAGCAGTTTCTCACAGGGGGAGCAGTACTTC. It translates to CASSFSQGEQYF.

The CDR3 spells CSVESWQRGEAFF. For the CDR3, the DNA is TGCAGCGTTGAGAGTTGGCAGCGGGGTGAAGCTTTCTTT. The rearrangement uses TRBV29-1 and TRBJ1-1; D remains ambiguous. The V end was cut by 3 bases, the J end by 7 bases, with 15 bases between. The CDR3 has 13 residues. Per germline, CDR1 SQVTM and CDR2 ANQGSEA.